These 8 T cell receptor beta chains were sequenced from one sample in a study of T-cell reconstitution after alpha-beta-depleted transplantation in children. The TCRbeta library was prepared with unique molecular identifiers. Each CDR3 protein gets one entry after TCRdb re-called the PCR reads with MiXCR. The repertoire holds 45,000 or so distinct CDR3 sequences, with about 50% as singletons. Sequenced here: peripheral blood, sampled before TCRalphabeta/CD19-depleted stem cell transplant. These receptors were collected from a boy younger than two with SCID, due to receive a stem cell transplant.

This clonotype was recorded a few times. V usage is TRBV20-1 and J usage is TRBJ2-7; D not certain. Germline CDR1 and CDR2: DFQATT and SNEGSKA (reference sequence). V was shortened by 5 bases and J by 6 bases, with 11 bases between the two germline ends. CDR3 size: 11 residues. The CDR3 nucleotides are TGCAGTGCTCGGACCGTGAGCGAGCAGTACTTC. Translation: CSARTVSEQYF.

This chain links TRBV27 with TRBJ1-2; 9 bases map to TRBD1. Germline V lookup: CDR1 MNHEY, CDR2 SMNVEV (reference sequence). The CDR3 is 14 residues long. V shed 5 bases, J shed 2 bases, and the junction held 3 bases outside the gene matches. The CDR3 DNA reads as TGTGCCAGCAGTAGGGACAGGGAAAACTATGGCTACACCTTC. Residues: CASSRDRENYGYTF.

The sample holds a few counts of this clonotype. The V gene is TRBV29-1, the J gene TRBJ2-5, with D possibly being TRBD2 (6 bases). Germline lookup yields CDR1 SQVTM and CDR2 ANQGSEA. The CDR3 totals 13 residues. The V gene lost 4 bases and the J gene lost 3 bases, with 12 bases spanning the gap. The CDR3 DNA reads TGCAGCGTTGCCGGGACTGTGAAAGAGACCCAGTACTTC. Amino acids: CSVAGTVKETQYF.

The J gene is TRBJ2-7, the V gene TRBV11-2; tentatively, D is TRBD2 (6 bases). The CDR3 loop spans 18 amino acids. V shed 0 bases and J shed 3 bases, with 21 bases lying between them. CDR1 and CDR2 from the germline V gene are SGHAT and FQNNGV. Here the CDR3 DNA reads TGTGCCAGCAGCTTAGACTCAACCACTAGCCCTCTGGGCTACGAGCAGTACTTC. It codes for CASSLDSTTSPLGYEQYF.

The gene calls are TRBV27 and TRBJ2-3; 8 nucleotides align to TRBD1. V trimming: 3 bases; J trimming: 3 bases; junction bases outside the gene matches: 8. The germline V gene has CDR1 MNHEY and CDR2 SMNVEV (reference sequence). There are 16 residues in the CDR3. CDR3 coding DNA: TGTGCCAGCAGTTTCTCTCTGAGGACAGGGACAGATACGCAGTATTTT. Amino acid sequence: CASSFSLRTGTDTQYF.

V usage is TRBV6-2 or TRBV6-3 and J usage is TRBJ2-4; tentatively, D is TRBD1 (7 bases). The germline V gene encodes CDR1 MNHEY and CDR2 SVGEGT. This CDR3 comprises 16 residues. Trimming shortened V by 5 bases and J by 0 bases, and 14 bases separated the two germline ends. The CDR3 spells CASSRQGSGAKNIQYF. The CDR3 DNA reads TGTGCCAGCAGTCGACAGGGTAGCGGAGCCAAAAACATTCAGTACTTC.

This clonotype was seen a few times. This chain joins TRBV7-2 and TRBJ2-2; D possibly matches TRBD1 or TRBD2 (6 bases each). Germline V CDR1 and CDR2: SGHTA, FQGNSA. V shed 6 bases and J shed 4 bases, with 12 bases lying between them. The CDR3 has 14 amino acids. The CDR3 DNA is TGTGCCAGCAGGGGGGGCCGGAGCACCGGGGAGCTGTTTTTT. Amino acid sequence: CASRGGRSTGELFF.

This clonotype turned up a few times. This sequence joins TRBV20-1 and TRBJ1-5, with 7 nucleotides matching TRBD1. V dropped 3 bases and J dropped 2; count of bases not matched to a gene: 13. Germline V gene lookup returns CDR1 DFQATT and CDR2 SNEGSKA (reference sequence). The CDR3 runs to 17 residues. CDR3 DNA sequence: TGCAGTGCTAGTAAGGGACAGCTATTCGGGGGCAATCAGCCCCAGCATTTT. This sequence encodes CSASKGQLFGGNQPQHF.